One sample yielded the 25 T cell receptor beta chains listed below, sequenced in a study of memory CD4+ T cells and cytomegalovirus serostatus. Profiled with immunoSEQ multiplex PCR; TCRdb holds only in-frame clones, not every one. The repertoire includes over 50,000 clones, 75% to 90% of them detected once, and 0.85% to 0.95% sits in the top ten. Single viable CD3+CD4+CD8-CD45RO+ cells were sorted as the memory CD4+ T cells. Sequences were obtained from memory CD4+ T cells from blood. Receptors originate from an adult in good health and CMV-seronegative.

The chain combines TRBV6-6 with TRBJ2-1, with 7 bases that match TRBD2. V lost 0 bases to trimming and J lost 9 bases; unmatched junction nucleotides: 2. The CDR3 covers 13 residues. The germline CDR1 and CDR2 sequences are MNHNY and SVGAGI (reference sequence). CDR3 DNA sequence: TGTGCCAGCAGTTACTCGACTAGCTTTGAGCAGTTCTTC. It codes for CASSYSTSFEQFF.

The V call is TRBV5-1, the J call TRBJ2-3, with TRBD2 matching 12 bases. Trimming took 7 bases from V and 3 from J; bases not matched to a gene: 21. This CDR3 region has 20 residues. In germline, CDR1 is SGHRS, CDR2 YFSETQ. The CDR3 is CASRQSLAGGRIMGTDTQYF. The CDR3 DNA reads TGCGCCAGCCGACAGTCGCTAGCGGGGGGGAGAATAATGGGGACAGATACGCAGTATTTT. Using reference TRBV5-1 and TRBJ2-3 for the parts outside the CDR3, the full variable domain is KAGVTQTPRYLIKTRGQQVTLSCSPISGHRSVSWYQQTPGQGLQFLFEYFSETQRNKGNFPGRFSGRQFSNSRSEMNVSTLELGDSALYLCASRQSLAGGRIMGTDTQYFGPGTRLTVL.

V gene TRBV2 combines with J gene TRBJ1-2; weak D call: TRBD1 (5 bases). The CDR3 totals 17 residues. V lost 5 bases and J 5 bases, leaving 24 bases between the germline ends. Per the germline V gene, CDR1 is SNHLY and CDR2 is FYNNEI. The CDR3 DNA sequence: TGTGCCAGCAGTTACTTTTCGACAGCAGGTGGTCAATATGGCTACACCTTC. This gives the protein CASSYFSTAGGQYGYTF.

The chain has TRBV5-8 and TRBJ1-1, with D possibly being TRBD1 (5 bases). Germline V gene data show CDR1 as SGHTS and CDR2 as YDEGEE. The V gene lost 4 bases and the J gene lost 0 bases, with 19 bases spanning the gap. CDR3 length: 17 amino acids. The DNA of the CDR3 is TGTGCCAGCAGCCTAGGGGCCCGGTACACTTTGAACACTGAAGCTTTCTTT. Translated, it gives CASSLGARYTLNTEAFF. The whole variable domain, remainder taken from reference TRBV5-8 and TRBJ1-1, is EAGVTQSPTHLIKTRGQQATLRCSPISGHTSVYWYQQALGLGLQFLLWYDEGEERNRGNFPPRFSGRQFPNYSSELNVNALELEDSALYLCASSLGARYTLNTEAFFGQGTRLTVV.

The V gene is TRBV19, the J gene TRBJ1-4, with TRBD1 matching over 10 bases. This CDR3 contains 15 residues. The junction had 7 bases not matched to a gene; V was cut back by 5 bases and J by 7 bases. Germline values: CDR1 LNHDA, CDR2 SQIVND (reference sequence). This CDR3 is CASSPRQGAVEKLFF. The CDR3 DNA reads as TGTGCCAGTAGTCCACGACAGGGGGCTGTTGAAAAACTGTTTTTT.

The CDR3 DNA sequence: TGTGCCAGCAGCCAAGATTGGTTGGAGGGGGGGGACACCGGGGAGCTGTTTTTT. It translates to CASSQDWLEGGDTGELFF. The chain carries TRBV4-2 and TRBJ2-2; D might be TRBD2 (7 bases). V was clipped by 0 bases and J by 3 bases, with 17 bases between them. This CDR3 has 18 amino acids. Germline-derived CDR1 and CDR2 are LGHNA and YNFKEQ.

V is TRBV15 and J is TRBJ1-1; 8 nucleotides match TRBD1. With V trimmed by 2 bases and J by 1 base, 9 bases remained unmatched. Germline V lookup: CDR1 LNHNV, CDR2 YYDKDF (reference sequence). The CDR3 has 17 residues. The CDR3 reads CATSRMGQAYQNTEAFF. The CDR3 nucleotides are TGTGCCACCAGCAGAATGGGACAGGCATACCAGAACACTGAAGCTTTCTTT.

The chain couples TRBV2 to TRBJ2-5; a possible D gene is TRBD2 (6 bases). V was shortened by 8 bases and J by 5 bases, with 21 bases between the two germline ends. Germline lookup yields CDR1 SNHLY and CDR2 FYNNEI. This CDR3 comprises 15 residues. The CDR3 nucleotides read TGTGCCAGCGGAGGGAAGGCTCTAGGGAGTGAGACCCAGTACTTC. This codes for CASGGKALGSETQYF.

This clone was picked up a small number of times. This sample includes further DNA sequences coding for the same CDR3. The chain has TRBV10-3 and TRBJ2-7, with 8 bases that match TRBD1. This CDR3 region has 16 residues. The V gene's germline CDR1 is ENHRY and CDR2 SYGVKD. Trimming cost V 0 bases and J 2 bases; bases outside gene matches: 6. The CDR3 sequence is CAISESPGTGPYEQYF. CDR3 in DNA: TGTGCCATCAGTGAGTCACCCGGGACAGGACCCTACGAGCAGTACTTC.

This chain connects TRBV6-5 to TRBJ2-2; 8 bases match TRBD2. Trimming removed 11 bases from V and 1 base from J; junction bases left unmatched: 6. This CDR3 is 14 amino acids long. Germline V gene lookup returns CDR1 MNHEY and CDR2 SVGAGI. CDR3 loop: CAGRTSLNTGELFF. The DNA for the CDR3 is TGTGCCGGGAGGACTAGCTTGAACACCGGGGAGCTGTTTTTT.

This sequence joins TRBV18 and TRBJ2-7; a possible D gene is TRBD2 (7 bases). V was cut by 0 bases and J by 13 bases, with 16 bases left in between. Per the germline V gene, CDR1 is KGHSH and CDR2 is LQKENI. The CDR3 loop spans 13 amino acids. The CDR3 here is CASSPPGAGEPYF. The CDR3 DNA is TGTGCCAGCTCACCACCGGGGGCGGGGGAGCCTTACTTC.

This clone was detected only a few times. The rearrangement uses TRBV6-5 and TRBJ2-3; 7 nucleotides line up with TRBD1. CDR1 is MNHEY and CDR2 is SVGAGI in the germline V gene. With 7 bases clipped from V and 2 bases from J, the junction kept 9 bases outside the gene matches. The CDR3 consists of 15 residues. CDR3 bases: TGTGCCAGCATCCGAGGAAGGGGGCCCACAGATACGCAGTATTTT. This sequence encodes CASIRGRGPTDTQYF.

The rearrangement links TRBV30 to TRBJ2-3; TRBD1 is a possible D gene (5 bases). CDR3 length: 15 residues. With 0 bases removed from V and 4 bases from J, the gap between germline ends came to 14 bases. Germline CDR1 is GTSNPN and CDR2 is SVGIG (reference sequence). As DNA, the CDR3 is TGTGCCTGGAGTGTACCAGGGCATGGGGCAGATACGCAGTATTTT. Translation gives CAWSVPGHGADTQYF.

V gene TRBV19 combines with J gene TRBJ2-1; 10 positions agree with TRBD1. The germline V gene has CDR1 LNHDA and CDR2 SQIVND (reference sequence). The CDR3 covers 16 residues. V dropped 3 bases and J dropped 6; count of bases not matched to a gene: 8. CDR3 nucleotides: TGTGCCAGTAGTATTTCCGACAGGGGGCGCCTCAATGAGCAGTTCTTC. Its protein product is CASSISDRGRLNEQFF.

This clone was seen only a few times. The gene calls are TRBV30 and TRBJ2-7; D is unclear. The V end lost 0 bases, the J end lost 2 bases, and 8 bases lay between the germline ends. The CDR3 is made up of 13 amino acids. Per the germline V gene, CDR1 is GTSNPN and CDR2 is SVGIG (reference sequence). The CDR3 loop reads CAWSVATPYEQYF. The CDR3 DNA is TGTGCCTGGAGTGTCGCTACTCCCTACGAGCAGTACTTC.

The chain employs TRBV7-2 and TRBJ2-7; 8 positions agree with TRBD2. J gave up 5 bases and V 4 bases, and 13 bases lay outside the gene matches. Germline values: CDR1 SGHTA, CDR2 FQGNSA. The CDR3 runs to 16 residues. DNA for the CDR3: TGTGCCAGCAGCTCACGAGGGTCGGGGGGGCTGAACGAGCAGTACTTC. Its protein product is CASSSRGSGGLNEQYF. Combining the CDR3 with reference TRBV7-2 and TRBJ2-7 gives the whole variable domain GAGVSQSPSNKVTEKGKDVELRCDPISGHTALYWYRQSLGQGLEFLIYFQGNSAPDKSGLPSDRFSAERTGGSVSTLTIQRTQQEDSAVYLCASSSRGSGGLNEQYFGPGTRLTVT.

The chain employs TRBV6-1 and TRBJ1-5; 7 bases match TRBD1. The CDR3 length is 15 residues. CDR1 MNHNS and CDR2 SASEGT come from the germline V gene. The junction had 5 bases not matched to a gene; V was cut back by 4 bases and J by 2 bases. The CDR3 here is CASSANTGGNQPQHF. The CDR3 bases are TGTGCCAGCAGTGCAAATACAGGGGGCAATCAGCCCCAGCATTTT.

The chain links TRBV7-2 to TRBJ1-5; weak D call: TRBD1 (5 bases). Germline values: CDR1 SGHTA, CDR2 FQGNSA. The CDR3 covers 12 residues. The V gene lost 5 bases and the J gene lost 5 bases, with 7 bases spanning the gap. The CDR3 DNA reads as TGTGCCAGCAGCCCAGGGTATCAGCCCCAGCATTTT. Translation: CASSPGYQPQHF. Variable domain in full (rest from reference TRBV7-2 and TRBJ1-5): GAGVSQSPSNKVTEKGKDVELRCDPISGHTALYWYRQSLGQGLEFLIYFQGNSAPDKSGLPSDRFSAERTGGSVSTLTIQRTQQEDSAVYLCASSPGYQPQHFGDGTRLSIL.

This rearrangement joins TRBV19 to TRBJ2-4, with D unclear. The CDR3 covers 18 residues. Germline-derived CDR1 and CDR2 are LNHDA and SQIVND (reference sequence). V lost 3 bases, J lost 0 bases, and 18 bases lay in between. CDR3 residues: CASSIVSERILAKNIQYF. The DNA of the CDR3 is TGTGCCAGTAGTATTGTGTCTGAACGCATACTAGCCAAAAACATTCAGTACTTC.

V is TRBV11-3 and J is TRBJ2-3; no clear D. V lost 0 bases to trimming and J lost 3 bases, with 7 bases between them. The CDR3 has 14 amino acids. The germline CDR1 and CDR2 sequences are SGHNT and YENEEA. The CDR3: CASSLEGSTDTQYF. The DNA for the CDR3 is TGTGCCAGCAGCTTAGAAGGGTCAACAGATACGCAGTATTTT.

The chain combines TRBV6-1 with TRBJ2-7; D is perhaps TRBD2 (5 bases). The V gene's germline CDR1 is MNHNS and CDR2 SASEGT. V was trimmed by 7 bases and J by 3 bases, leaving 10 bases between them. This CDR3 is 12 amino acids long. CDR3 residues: CASTARGYEQYF. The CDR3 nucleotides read TGTGCCAGCACCGCCCGGGGCTACGAGCAGTACTTC.

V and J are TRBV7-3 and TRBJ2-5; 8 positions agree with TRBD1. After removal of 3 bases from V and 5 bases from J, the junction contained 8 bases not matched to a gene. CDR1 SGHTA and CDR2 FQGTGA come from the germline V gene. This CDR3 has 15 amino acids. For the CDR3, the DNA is TGTGCCAGCAGCTTGACCAGGACAGGGAGCGAGACCCAGTACTTC. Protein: CASSLTRTGSETQYF.

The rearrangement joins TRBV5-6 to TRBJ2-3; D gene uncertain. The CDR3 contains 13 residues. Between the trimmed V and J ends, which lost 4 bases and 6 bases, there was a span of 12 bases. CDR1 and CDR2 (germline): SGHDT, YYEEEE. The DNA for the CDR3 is TGTGCCAGCAGCGCACCTCCAATTGATACGCAGTATTTT. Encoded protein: CASSAPPIDTQYF.

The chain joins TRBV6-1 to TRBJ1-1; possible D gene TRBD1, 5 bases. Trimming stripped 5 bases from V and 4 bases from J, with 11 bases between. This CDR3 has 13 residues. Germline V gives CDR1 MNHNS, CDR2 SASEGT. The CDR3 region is CASSPRTPTEAFF. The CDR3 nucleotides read TGTGCCAGCAGTCCTCGGACACCCACTGAAGCTTTCTTT.

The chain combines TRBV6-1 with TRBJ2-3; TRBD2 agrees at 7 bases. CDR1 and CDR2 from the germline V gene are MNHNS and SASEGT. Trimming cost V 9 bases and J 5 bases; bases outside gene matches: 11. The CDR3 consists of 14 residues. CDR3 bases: TGTGCCAGTGAAGCGGGAACCCCCGGAGATACGCAGTATTTT. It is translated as CASEAGTPGDTQYF.